This paragraph covers one T cell receptor (beta chain) sequence. The antigen this receptor binds is unknown. There are no base qualities to consult, and no much larger clone falls within one base. Sorted unstimulated T cells and proliferating T cells recovered from mixed lymphocyte reactions were subjected to TCRbeta CDR3 sequencing. Fresh whole blood from fewer than 11 HLA-typed healthy donors was used to isolate PBMCs. The protocol used for the library was the immunoSEQ multiplex PCR assay. Each sample had some 9.7 x 10^4 TCR templates assayed by the deep sequencing platform. Genomic DNA extracted from sorted T cells was used for TCRbeta CDR3 sequencing. The paper's processing steps were these. The R programming language was used for the clonal analysis of the TCRbeta CDR3 data. Unstimulated samples were compared with post-reaction CFSE-low samples to define alloreactive CD4+ and CD8+ clones. Alloreactive CD4+ clones were assigned to regulatory or non-regulatory origin by matching sequences to sorted unstimulated Treg and non-Treg repertoires. Not all clones reach the TCRdb copy of this immuneACCESS table, which keeps in-frame sequences only. Checked studies attribute under half of the gap to unresolved V genes and leave the rest unexplained. D and trimming come from the DNA, and the V and J calls and clone size come from that table. This sample lists some 100,000 clones; about 91% were detected once. Over 0.12% of the sample lies in the top ten.

The sample originates from a study of siplizumab effects on memory and regulatory T cells (dated by TCRdb to the late 2010s). Regarding the complete study: The study examined how the anti-CD2 antibody siplizumab affects alloreactive T-cell subsets in allogeneic mixed lymphocyte reactions built from human PBMCs. The research as a whole found: Unstimulated naive T cells appeared more diverse than memory T cells, and naive cells seemed to contribute substantially to the alloresponse. Whether proliferating Tregs from siplizumab cultures actually had suppressive function was not functionally confirmed. The cumulative frequency of alloreactive sequences traceable to unstimulated CD4+ memory T cells was significantly reduced by siplizumab. Because sequences below about 10^-5 frequency were poorly captured, only a minor fraction of alloreactive clones could be mapped to unstimulated subsets. In reactions with siplizumab, an average of around 70% of mappable alloreactive CD4+ clones were Treg-derived, compared with roughly 26% in control reactions. For roughly 80-97% of proliferating CD4+ or CD8+ clones, no naive or memory phenotype could be assigned.

Spanning cysteine to phenylalanine, the CDR3 consists of 13 amino acids. The entry retains the CDR3 DNA only, 39 bases that are in frame from base 1. In the germline V gene, CDR1 corresponds to MNHNS and CDR2 to SASEGT. V is shortened by 2 bases, J by 0 bases, and the region joining them spans 4 bases. This TCR was sampled from a human donor in good health. Sample: CD4+ T cells sorted from blood. The rearrangement combines TRBV6-1 with TRBJ2-5; the D gene cannot be named for sure. In nucleotides, the sequence is TGTGCCAGCAGTGAACTCGACCAAGAGACCCAGTACTTC. This codes for CASSELDQETQYF.